These 24 T cell receptor beta chains were all obtained from the same sample, sequenced in a study of OX40 agonist ivuxolimab in advanced cancers. Measured with immunoSEQ multiplex PCR; TCRdb has only the in-frame clones, and not every one. The table lists 25,000 to 35,000 clones, 90% to 95% of them singletons. Sample: CD4+ or CD8+ T cells sorted from blood, taken in a trial of the OX40 agonist ivuxolimab. The receptors shown here come from an adult with an advanced solid tumor such as melanoma, head and neck, liver or kidney cancer.

The rearrangement uses TRBV5-4 and TRBJ2-5; D might be TRBD1 (5 bases). The CDR3 sequence is 15 residues long. V was shortened by 3 bases and J by 2 bases, with 14 bases between the two germline ends. CDR1 is SGHNT and CDR2 is YYREEE in the germline V gene (reference sequence). This chain's CDR3 is CASSYRYQGQETQYF. CDR3 DNA sequence: TGTGCCAGCAGCTATCGTTATCAGGGTCAAGAGACCCAGTACTTC.

V and J are TRBV18 and TRBJ2-7; D is undetermined. The V end was cut by 3 bases, the J end by 2 bases, with 20 bases between. The CDR3 runs 17 residues. Germline CDR1 reads KGHSH; CDR2 reads LQKENI. This CDR3 is CASSPPPPTLPTYEQYF. The CDR3 DNA reads TGTGCCAGCTCACCTCCCCCTCCGACCCTGCCAACCTACGAGCAGTACTTC.

The V gene is TRBV6-1, the J gene TRBJ2-5; 7 bases match TRBD1. The germline CDR1 and CDR2 sequences are MNHNS and SASEGT. The CDR3 has 15 amino acids. V lost 3 bases to trimming and J lost 4 bases; unmatched junction nucleotides: 8. The CDR3 reads CASSDQTGSGETQYF. The CDR3 nucleotides are TGTGCCAGCAGTGACCAGACAGGGAGCGGAGAGACCCAGTACTTC.

V and J are TRBV28 and TRBJ2-1; maybe TRBD1 (5 bases). This CDR3 region has 17 residues. CDR1 MDHEN and CDR2 SYDVKM come from the germline V gene. V was trimmed by 5 bases and J by 4 bases, leaving 21 bases between them. CDR3 protein: CASSTTHRFWAYNEQFF. CDR3 bases: TGTGCCAGCAGTACCACCCACAGGTTTTGGGCGTACAATGAGCAGTTCTTC. Full variable domain (remainder filled in from reference TRBV28 and TRBJ2-1): DVKVTQSSRYLVKRTGEKVFLECVQDMDHENMFWYRQDPGLGLRLIYFSYDVKMKEKGDIPEGYSVSREKKERFSLILESASTNQTSMYLCASSTTHRFWAYNEQFFGPGTRLTVL.

The rearrangement links TRBV19 to TRBJ2-6, with D uncertain. V was clipped by 1 base and J by 2 bases, with 6 bases between them. The length of the CDR3 is 15 residues. Germline CDR1 is LNHDA and CDR2 is SQIVND (reference sequence). The CDR3 loop is CASSIVGTGANVLTF. The CDR3 nucleotides are TGTGCCAGTAGTATAGTAGGTACTGGGGCCAACGTCCTGACTTTC.

The chain uses TRBV11-2 and TRBJ1-3, with no clear D. V was cut by 2 bases and J by 0 bases, with 5 bases left in between. The CDR3 extends over 14 amino acids. Germline loops: CDR1 SGHAT, CDR2 FQNNGV. CDR3 amino acids: CASSLLSSGNTIYF. The CDR3 region has the DNA TGTGCCAGCAGCTTACTCAGCTCTGGAAACACCATATATTTT.

The V gene is TRBV30, the J gene TRBJ1-2; TRBD1 aligns across 10 bases. The ends lost 7 bases at V and 4 bases at J; junction bases unmatched: 9. Germline CDR1 is GTSNPN and CDR2 is SVGIG (reference sequence). The CDR3 sequence is 14 residues long. The CDR3 DNA is TGTGCCTTCCTCACCCGGACAGGGGGCTATGGCTACACCTTC. This translates into CAFLTRTGGYGYTF.

The J gene is TRBJ1-1, the V gene TRBV18, with D maybe TRBD1 (5 bases). V lost 0 bases to trimming and J lost 0 bases, with 14 bases between them. Germline loops: CDR1 KGHSH, CDR2 LQKENI. The CDR3 loop spans 17 amino acids. CDR3 amino acids: CASSPPKGAGMNTEAFF. The CDR3 DNA is TGTGCCAGCTCACCACCGAAGGGTGCAGGGATGAACACTGAAGCTTTCTTT.

J is TRBJ2-2 and V is TRBV15; no clear D gene. From germline, CDR1 is LNHNV and CDR2 YYDKDF (reference sequence). V dropped 0 bases and J dropped 1 base, with 3 bases sitting between them. The CDR3 sequence is 14 residues long. CDR3: CATSRDGNTGELFF. In DNA, the CDR3 is TGTGCCACCAGCAGAGACGGGAACACCGGGGAGCTGTTTTTT.

This clone was seen only once. The V gene is TRBV9, the J gene TRBJ2-3, with D maybe TRBD1 (5 bases). Germline loops: CDR1 SGDLS, CDR2 YYNGEE. The CDR3 runs 14 residues. Trimming cost V 0 bases and J 1 base, with 6 bases left between them. This CDR3 reads CASSVEGGTDTQYF. The DNA for the CDR3 is TGTGCCAGCAGCGTAGAAGGGGGCACAGATACGCAGTATTTT.

The gene calls are TRBV2 and TRBJ2-1, with D hard to call. Germline V gene lookup returns CDR1 SNHLY and CDR2 FYNNEI. Deletions cut 2 bases from V and 8 bases from J, with 13 bases between. The CDR3 has 14 residues. The CDR3 reads CASSEWFTGDEQFF. The CDR3 region has the DNA TGTGCCAGCAGTGAATGGTTCACGGGCGATGAGCAGTTCTTC.

V gene TRBV4-1 combines with J gene TRBJ2-7, with D uncertain. The CDR3 is 15 amino acids. V shed 0 bases and J shed 2 bases, with 11 bases lying between them. Germline assignment: CDR1 MGHRA and CDR2 YSYEKL. CDR3 DNA sequence: TGCGCCAGCAGCCAAGATTCTAGTTCAGCCTACGAGCAGTACTTC. It yields the protein CASSQDSSSAYEQYF.

The chain uses TRBV14 and TRBJ1-4, with D perhaps TRBD1 (6 bases). Germline V gene lookup returns CDR1 SGHDN and CDR2 FVKESK. V lost 2 bases to trimming and J lost 9 bases, with 7 bases between them. This CDR3 is built from 12 residues. The CDR3, as DNA: TGTGCCAGCAGCCAATGGGGGCAAAAACTGTTTTTT. It is translated as CASSQWGQKLFF.

The chain is built from TRBV19 and TRBJ2-1, with TRBD2 matching 7 bases. This CDR3 has 14 residues. The V gene end was trimmed by 4 bases and the J gene end by 2 bases; junction bases not matched to a gene: 2. The V gene's germline CDR1 is LNHDA and CDR2 SQIVND (reference sequence). The CDR3 coding sequence is TGTGCCAGTAGTAGGGGGGGACCCTACAATGAGCAGTTCTTC. Amino acid sequence: CASSRGGPYNEQFF.

This chain joins TRBV27 and TRBJ2-3; 8 nucleotides match TRBD2. There are 20 residues in the CDR3. Losses at the gene ends were 0 bases for V and 2 bases for J; bases not matched to a gene: 16. Germline-derived CDR1 and CDR2 are MNHEY and SMNVEV (reference sequence). The CDR3 loop reads CASSLSNLGGSGANTDTQYF. The CDR3 DNA is TGTGCCAGCAGTTTATCGAATCTTGGGGGTAGCGGGGCTAACACAGATACGCAGTATTTT.

The V and J genes are TRBV7-9 and TRBJ2-7; the D is unclear. With 4 bases removed from V and 1 base from J, the gap between germline ends came to 14 bases. The CDR3 sequence is 15 residues long. Germline V CDR1 and CDR2: SEHNR, FQNEAQ (reference sequence). The DNA for the CDR3 is TGTGCCAGCAGCTCCCGTGACGGAGCTTCCTACGAGCAGTACTTC. Its protein is CASSSRDGASYEQYF.

The chain combines TRBV7-5 with TRBJ1-1. TRBV7-5 is deemed a pseudogene. The length of the CDR3 is 11 residues. The CDR3 coding sequence is TGTGCCAGAAGCTTATACACTGAAGCTTTCTTT. It yields the protein CARSLYTEAFF.

CDR3 nucleotides: TGTGCCAGCAGTGAAGTGGGGACGGAGAAAAACTACGAGCAGTACTTC. It translates to CASSEVGTEKNYEQYF. V is TRBV6-1 and J is TRBJ2-7; D is tentatively TRBD1 or TRBD2 (5 bases each). V lost 1 base, J lost 3 bases, and 16 bases lay in between. Germline lookup yields CDR1 MNHNS and CDR2 SASEGT. The CDR3 has 16 amino acids.

The CDR3 loop reads CASSLRLAPDTQYF. The CDR3 region has the DNA TGTGCCAGCAGCCTTCGACTAGCTCCAGATACGCAGTATTTT. The chain has TRBV11-2 and TRBJ2-3; TRBD2 aligns across 7 bases. The CDR3 spans 14 residues. From germline, CDR1 is SGHAT and CDR2 FQNNGV. The V segment lost 5 bases and the J segment 4 bases; nucleotides outside the gene matches: 6.

A note on this clone: The same CDR3 can be traced to other DNA sequences in this sample. J is TRBJ1-1 and V is TRBV9, with D maybe TRBD1 (5 bases). Germline lookup yields CDR1 SGDLS and CDR2 YYNGEE. The CDR3 is 13 residues long. Trimming took 2 bases from V and 4 from J, leaving 9 bases between them. CDR3 sequence (DNA): TGTGCCAGCAGCGTCGGGGGTAGCACTGAAGCTTTCTTT. Protein sequence: CASSVGGSTEAFF.

This clone occurred once. The chain uses TRBV19 and TRBJ2-1; 7 bases line up with TRBD2. Germline lookup yields CDR1 LNHDA and CDR2 SQIVND (reference sequence). V lost 3 bases and J lost 6; bases outside the gene matches: 5. CDR3 length: 14 residues. The CDR3, as DNA: TGTGCCAGTAGTATCATCCCTAGCGGCAATGAGCAGTTCTTC. It yields the protein CASSIIPSGNEQFF.

The genes are TRBV9 and TRBJ2-3; D possibly corresponds to TRBD1 (5 bases). CDR1 SGDLS and CDR2 YYNGEE come from the germline V gene. This CDR3 comprises 15 residues. V was shortened by 0 bases and J by 4 bases, with 12 bases between the two germline ends. The chain's CDR3 is CASSVEGWVADTQYF. The CDR3 nucleotides read TGTGCCAGCAGCGTAGAGGGGTGGGTGGCAGATACGCAGTATTTT.

The gene calls are TRBV27 and TRBJ2-6, with D perhaps TRBD1 (5 bases). V was cut by 2 bases and J by 2 bases, with 7 bases left in between. The CDR3 length is 15 residues. CDR1 MNHEY and CDR2 SMNVEV come from the germline V gene (reference sequence). CDR3 DNA sequence: TGTGCCAGCAGTTTAACAGGAACTGGGGCCAACGTCCTGACTTTC. Protein product: CASSLTGTGANVLTF.

This chain joins TRBV6-1 and TRBJ2-7, with D perhaps matching TRBD1 (5 bases). Per the germline V gene, CDR1 is MNHNS and CDR2 is SASEGT. The CDR3 has 15 amino acids. Between the trimmed V and J ends, which lost 1 base and 2 bases, there was a span of 12 bases. The CDR3 DNA reads TGTGCCAGCAGTGAAGATGCAGGGCTAACCTACGAGCAGTACTTC. It yields the protein CASSEDAGLTYEQYF.